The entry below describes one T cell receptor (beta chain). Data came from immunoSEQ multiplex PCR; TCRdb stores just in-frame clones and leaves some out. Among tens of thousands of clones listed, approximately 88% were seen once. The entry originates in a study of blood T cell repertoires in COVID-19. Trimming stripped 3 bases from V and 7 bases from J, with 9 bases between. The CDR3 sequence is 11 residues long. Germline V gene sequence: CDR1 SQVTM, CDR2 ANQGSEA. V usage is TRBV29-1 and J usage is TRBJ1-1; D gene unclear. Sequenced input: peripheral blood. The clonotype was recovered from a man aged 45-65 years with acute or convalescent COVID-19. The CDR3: CSVDLGSEAFF. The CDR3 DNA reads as TGCAGCGTTGATCTCGGGAGTGAAGCTTTCTTT.